These 10 T cell receptor beta chains share one sample of origin, sequenced in a study of T cells in Graves' hyperthyroidism and ophthalmopathy. Amplification of TCR beta CDR3 regions used RNA as the template. The primer set for the first-round RT-PCR of the TCR CDR3 was HTBI. TCRdb passed the multiplex PCR reads through MiXCR, listing each CDR3 protein once. The sample carries over 700,000 distinct CDR3 sequences, 35% recorded once. The sequenced sample consisted of blood. The origin of the receptors is a woman aged 35 to 49 with Graves' hyperthyroidism.

This clonotype turned up a few times. The rearrangement links TRBV20-1 to TRBJ2-7; a weak D match, TRBD2 (6 bases). Trimming left V 2 bases short and J 12 bases short, with 20 bases between. From germline, CDR1 is DFQATT and CDR2 SNEGSKA (reference sequence). The CDR3 has 13 amino acids. The CDR3 region is CSARSLDGSLAYF. CDR3 bases: TGCAGTGCTAGAAGTTTAGACGGGAGCCTCGCGTACTTC.

The chain is built from TRBV4-3 and TRBJ2-7; D perhaps matches TRBD1 (5 bases). Germline V CDR1 and CDR2: LGHNA, YSLEER. The CDR3 length is 14 residues. V shed 1 base and J shed 0 bases, with 7 bases lying between them. CDR3 DNA: TGCGCCAGCAGCCAAGGACAGATCTCCTACGAGCAGTACTTC. It specifies CASSQGQISYEQYF.

This clonotype was detected many times. This rearrangement joins TRBV12-3 or TRBV12-4 to TRBJ1-6, with D possibly matching TRBD1 (5 bases). Trimming removed 3 bases from V and 8 bases from J, with 17 bases in between. The length of the CDR3 is 16 residues. The CDR3 here is CASSFFGRQLYSPLHF. CDR3 bases: TGTGCCAGCAGTTTTTTTGGGCGACAGCTCTATTCACCCCTCCACTTT.

The chain joins TRBV6-5 to TRBJ2-7, with 8 bases fitting TRBD2. The CDR3 has 14 residues. V was pared by 2 bases and J by 7 bases, with 7 bases of the junction left unmatched. CDR1 MNHEY and CDR2 SVGAGI come from the germline V gene. CDR3 in amino acids: CASSYPAGADEQYF. The CDR3, as DNA: TGTGCCAGCAGTTACCCAGCGGGGGCGGATGAGCAGTACTTC.

This clonotype was seen at least ten times. The genes are TRBV20-1 and TRBJ2-7; D unclear. Deletions cut 6 bases from V and 5 bases from J, with 17 bases between. From germline, CDR1 is DFQATT and CDR2 SNEGSKA (reference sequence). CDR3 size: 13 residues. In DNA form, the CDR3 reads TGCAGTGCCACTATTCTCCTTTTGGACGAGCAGTACTTC. Translation gives CSATILLLDEQYF.

This clonotype has ten or more counts. The rearrangement joins TRBV19 to TRBJ1-4; 10 nucleotides line up with TRBD1. The germline V gene has CDR1 LNHDA and CDR2 SQIVND (reference sequence). The CDR3 totals 15 residues. Trimming removed 5 bases from V and 12 bases from J; junction bases left unmatched: 12. The CDR3 sequence is CASSPRGQGLMELFF. CDR3 nucleotides: TGTGCCAGTAGTCCACGGGGACAGGGGTTAATGGAACTGTTTTTT.

Concerning this clonotype: Sequence at one end of the junction differs from germline and may be a read error. The V call is TRBV10-3, the J call TRBJ1-6, with D possibly matching TRBD1 (5 bases). The CDR3 loop spans 14 amino acids. Per germline, CDR1 ENHRY and CDR2 SYGVKD. The DNA of the CDR3 is TGTGCCAGCAGTTATGGGGCCACTAATTCACCCCTCCACTTT. This translates into CASSYGATNSPLHF.

The CDR3 is CASFSRENTEAFF. CDR3 coding DNA: TGTGCCAGCTTCTCGAGGGAGAACACTGAAGCTTTCTTT. The J gene is TRBJ1-1, the V gene TRBV11-2, with no clear D. The CDR3 has 13 residues. CDR1 is SGHAT and CDR2 is FQNNGV in the germline V gene. Trimming removed 8 bases from V and 1 base from J, with 11 bases in between.

This clonotype has a count of ten or more. The chain uses TRBV29-1 and TRBJ1-1; unclear D gene. Trimming removed 3 bases at V and 4 bases at J, with 15 bases between. The CDR3 is 14 residues long. Looked up from germline, CDR1 is SQVTM and CDR2 is ANQGSEA. The CDR3 sequence: CSVDGMGKPTEAFF. DNA of the CDR3: TGCAGCGTTGACGGGATGGGGAAACCCACTGAAGCTTTCTTT.

The table lists this clonotype with many counts. The genes are TRBV7-9 and TRBJ2-6; D gene uncertain. V gave up 1 base and J gave up 0 bases, with 4 bases separating them. The CDR3 has 15 residues. CDR1 and CDR2 from the germline V gene are SEHNR and FQNEAQ (reference sequence). The CDR3 reads CASSLDFSGANVLTF. The CDR3 DNA is TGTGCCAGCAGCTTAGACTTCTCTGGGGCCAACGTCCTGACTTTC.